The 17 T cell receptor beta chains below come from one sample, sequenced in a study of graft-versus-host responses after intestinal transplantation. Their recognized antigens are unknown. Only in-frame clones appear in the TCRdb table, and some are missing; sequencing was by immunoSEQ multiplex PCR. This table has 99,000 or so clones, more than 75% appearing once. The input for sequencing was unstimulated CD4+ T cells sorted from spleen or lymph node cells, taken before intestinal transplant. These receptors originate from a human donor who received an intestinal transplant.

The chain links TRBV30 to TRBJ1-3; possible D gene TRBD1, 6 bases. The CDR3 loop spans 15 amino acids. V was clipped by 0 bases and J by 4 bases, with 13 bases between them. Looked up from germline, CDR1 is GTSNPN and CDR2 is SVGIG (reference sequence). The CDR3 loop reads CAWSVVGGHGNTIYF. CDR3 in DNA: TGTGCCTGGAGTGTAGTAGGGGGACACGGAAACACCATATATTTT.

In the case of this clone: One end of the junction is discordant with germline, which a read error may explain. The chain recombines TRBV10-3 with TRBJ2-1; the D call may be TRBD1 or TRBD2 (5 bases each). Germline values: CDR1 ENHRY, CDR2 SYGVKD. This CDR3 spans 13 amino acids. The CDR3 loop is CAIRSDGTPFYLF. CDR3 in DNA: TGTGCCATCAGGTCAGACGGGACCCCCTTCTATCTCTTC.

This chain links TRBV18 with TRBJ1-1; D remains unclear. There are 14 residues in the CDR3. V was pared by 3 bases and J by 4 bases, with 12 bases between. Germline CDR1 is KGHSH and CDR2 is LQKENI. CDR3 protein: CASSPSAIGTEAFF. Written as DNA, the CDR3 is TGTGCCAGCTCACCTTCGGCGATCGGCACTGAAGCTTTCTTT.

The chain joins TRBV11-3 to TRBJ2-3; D is uncertain. The CDR3 has 15 amino acids. Germline CDR1 and CDR2: SGHNT and YENEEA. With 1 base removed from V and 2 bases from J, the gap between germline ends came to 10 bases. The CDR3 reads CASSLGLAVTDTQYF. Written as DNA, the CDR3 is TGTGCCAGCAGCTTAGGGTTAGCAGTCACAGATACGCAGTATTTT.

V is TRBV7-9 and J is TRBJ1-5; D gene unclear. V lost 1 base and J lost 0, with 4 bases in between. This CDR3 region has 14 residues. Germline CDR1 and CDR2: SEHNR and FQNEAQ (reference sequence). In nucleotides, the CDR3 is TGTGCCAGCAGCTTAGAGTCTAGCAATCAGCCCCAGCATTTT. Its translation is CASSLESSNQPQHF.

The gene calls are TRBV2 and TRBJ2-7, with unresolved D. The germline gives CDR1 SNHLY, CDR2 FYNNEI. Trimming cost V 8 bases and J 2 bases, with 10 bases left between them. The CDR3 covers 12 residues. The CDR3 loop is CASGRSPYEQYF. The DNA of the CDR3 is TGTGCCAGCGGAAGATCTCCCTACGAGCAGTACTTC. The complete variable domain, with remaining parts taken from reference TRBV2 and TRBJ2-7, reads EPEVTQTPSHQVTQMGQEVILRCVPISNHLYFYWYRQILGQKVEFLVSFYNNEISEKSEIFDDQFSVERPDGSNFTLKIRSTKLEDSAMYFCASGRSPYEQYFGPGTRLTVT.

This chain connects TRBV4-1 to TRBJ2-1; D ambiguous. Per germline, CDR1 MGHRA and CDR2 YSYEKL. V was cut by 3 bases and J by 0 bases, with 12 bases left in between. This CDR3 is 16 amino acids long. This CDR3 is CASSHSPQSSYNEQFF. As DNA, the CDR3 is TGCGCCAGCAGCCATAGCCCTCAGAGCTCCTACAATGAGCAGTTCTTC.

CDR3 coding DNA: TGCGCCAGCAGCTTGGGACACCTGAACACTGAAGCTTTCTTT. Protein product: CASSLGHLNTEAFF. This chain links TRBV5-1 with TRBJ1-1; D unclear. The CDR3 runs to 14 residues. Trimming removed 0 bases from V and 0 bases from J, with 6 bases in between. Germline V gene data show CDR1 as SGHRS and CDR2 as YFSETQ.

J is TRBJ1-2 and V is TRBV6-6; a possible D gene is TRBD1 (6 bases). The germline V gene has CDR1 MNHNY and CDR2 SVGAGI (reference sequence). This CDR3 has 14 residues. V was clipped by 6 bases and J by 6 bases, with 17 bases between them. The CDR3 sequence: CASSDHRDGDGYTF. The CDR3 nucleotides read TGTGCCAGCAGCGACCACAGGGATGGCGATGGCTACACCTTC.

The chain links TRBV11-2 to TRBJ2-1, with D perhaps matching TRBD1 (6 bases). V lost 0 bases to trimming and J lost 0 bases, with 9 bases between them. Germline V gene sequence: CDR1 SGHAT, CDR2 FQNNGV. This CDR3 spans 16 amino acids. The CDR3 sequence is CASSLEAQGSYNEQFF. In DNA, the CDR3 is TGTGCCAGCAGCTTAGAGGCACAGGGCTCCTACAATGAGCAGTTCTTC. The full variable domain, completed using reference TRBV11-2 and TRBJ2-1, is EAGVAQSPRYKIIEKRQSVAFWCNPISGHATLYWYQQILGQGPKLLIQFQNNGVVDDSQLPKDRFSAERLKGVDSTLKIQPAKLEDSAVYLCASSLEAQGSYNEQFFGPGTRLTVL.

This clone was seen only once. This rearrangement joins TRBV6-6 to TRBJ2-7; 7 positions agree with TRBD2. This CDR3 comprises 14 residues. Trimming took 6 bases from V and 4 from J; bases not matched to a gene: 9. The germline V gene has CDR1 MNHNY and CDR2 SVGAGI (reference sequence). The CDR3 loop is CASRAAGSRYEQYF. Written as DNA, the CDR3 is TGTGCCAGCAGGGCAGCGGGATCCCGTTACGAGCAGTACTTC.

The chain combines TRBV2 with TRBJ1-6; 9 bases map to TRBD1. CDR3 length equals 14 residues. Per the germline V gene, CDR1 is SNHLY and CDR2 is FYNNEI. V trimming: 10 bases; J trimming: 9 bases; junction bases outside the gene matches: 10. CDR3 in DNA: TGTGCCACGGACAGGGGTAGGGGTTTTTCACCCCTCCACTTT. Protein product: CATDRGRGFSPLHF.

This chain links TRBV2 with TRBJ2-7; no reliable D call. The V end was cut by 3 bases, the J end by 3 bases, with 12 bases between. The germline V gene encodes CDR1 SNHLY and CDR2 FYNNEI. CDR3 length: 14 residues. CDR3 region: CASSEDGTSYEQYF. In DNA form, the CDR3 reads TGTGCCAGCAGTGAGGACGGAACGAGCTACGAGCAGTACTTC.

This sequence joins TRBV28 and TRBJ2-7; D remains unclear. Per germline, CDR1 MDHEN and CDR2 SYDVKM. The V and J ends lost 6 bases and 6 bases respectively, with 21 bases between them. The CDR3 runs 15 residues. This CDR3 reads CASRPTWTESGEQYF. CDR3 sequence (DNA): TGTGCCAGCAGACCTACTTGGACGGAGTCCGGCGAGCAGTACTTC.

The chain joins TRBV7-7 to TRBJ1-3, with D maybe TRBD1 (5 bases). The germline CDR1 and CDR2 sequences are SSHAT and FNYEAQ (reference sequence). The length of the CDR3 is 20 residues. Trimming took 1 base from V and 8 from J, leaving 30 bases between them. The CDR3, as DNA: TGTGCCAGCAGCTTAGTTACGAGCAACGGCCTAGACAGTTTTTTAGACACCATATATTTT. Translated: CASSLVTSNGLDSFLDTIYF.

The V gene is TRBV11-2, the J gene TRBJ2-7, with no clear D. The CDR3 has 14 residues. The germline V gene encodes CDR1 SGHAT and CDR2 FQNNGV. Trimming pared 0 bases from V and 6 bases from J, leaving 12 bases between. This CDR3 is CASSLDLWPSEQYF. The CDR3 bases are TGTGCCAGCAGCTTAGATCTCTGGCCTAGCGAGCAGTACTTC.

V usage is TRBV7-3 and J usage is TRBJ1-1; TRBD1 aligns across 8 bases. V was clipped by 5 bases and J by 9 bases; unmatched bases: 8. The CDR3 consists of 13 residues. Per the germline V gene, CDR1 is SGHTA and CDR2 is FQGTGA. CDR3: CASSRGTGRKAFF. In DNA, the CDR3 is TGTGCCAGCAGCCGGGGGACAGGAAGAAAAGCTTTCTTT.